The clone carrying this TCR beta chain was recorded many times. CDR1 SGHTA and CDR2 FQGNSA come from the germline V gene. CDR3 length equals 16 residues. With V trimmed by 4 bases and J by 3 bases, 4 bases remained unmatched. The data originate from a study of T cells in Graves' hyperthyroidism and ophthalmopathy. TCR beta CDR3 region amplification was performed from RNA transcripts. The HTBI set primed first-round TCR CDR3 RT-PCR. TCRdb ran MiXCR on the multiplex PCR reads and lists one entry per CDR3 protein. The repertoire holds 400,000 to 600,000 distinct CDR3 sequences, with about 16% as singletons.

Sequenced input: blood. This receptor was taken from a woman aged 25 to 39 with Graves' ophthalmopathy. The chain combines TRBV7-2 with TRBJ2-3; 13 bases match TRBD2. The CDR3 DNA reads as TGTGCCAGCAGCTCGGGACTAGCGGGAATGACAGATACGCAGTATTTT. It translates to CASSSGLAGMTDTQYF. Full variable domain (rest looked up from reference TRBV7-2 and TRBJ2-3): GAGVSQSPSNKVTEKGKDVELRCDPISGHTALYWYRQSLGQGLEFLIYFQGNSAPDKSGLPSDRFSAERTGGSVSTLTIQRTQQEDSAVYLCASSSGLAGMTDTQYFGPGTRLTVL.